This T cell receptor beta chain was identified during a study of cytomegalovirus exposure and HLA in healthy donors. The CDR3 spans 13 residues. V lost 5 bases to trimming and J lost 3 bases, with 9 bases between them. The V gene's germline CDR1 is MDHEN and CDR2 SYDVKM. The PCR used 60 Vbeta and 13 Jbeta primers. Produced via immunoSEQ multiplex PCR; TCRdb's table is partial and in-frame only. There are fewer than 250,000 clones in the sample; approximately 80% occur only once, and around 1.5% lies in the top ten. The gene calls are TRBV28 and TRBJ2-3, with D hard to call. The sequenced sample was PBMCs. The sequence came from a girl between 5 and 17 years old in good health and CMV-seronegative. CDR3 in DNA: TGTGCCAGCAGTCCCCTCGGTACAGATACGCAGTATTTT. Translated: CASSPLGTDTQYF.